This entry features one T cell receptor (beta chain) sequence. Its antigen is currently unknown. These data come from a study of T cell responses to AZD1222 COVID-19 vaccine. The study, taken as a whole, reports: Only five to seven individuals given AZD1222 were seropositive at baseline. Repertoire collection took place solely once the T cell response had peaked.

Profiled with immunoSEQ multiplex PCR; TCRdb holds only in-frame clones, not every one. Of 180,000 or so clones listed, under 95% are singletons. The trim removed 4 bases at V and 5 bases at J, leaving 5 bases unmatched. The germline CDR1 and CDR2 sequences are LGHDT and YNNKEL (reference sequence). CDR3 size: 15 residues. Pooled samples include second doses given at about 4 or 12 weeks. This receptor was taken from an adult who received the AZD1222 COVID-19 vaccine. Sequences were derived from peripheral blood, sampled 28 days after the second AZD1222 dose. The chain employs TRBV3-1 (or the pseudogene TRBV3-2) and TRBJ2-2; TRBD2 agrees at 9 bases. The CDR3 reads CASSPRREGTGELFF. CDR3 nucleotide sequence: TGTGCCAGCAGCCCTCGGCGGGAGGGAACCGGGGAGCTGTTTTTT.